This T cell receptor beta chain appears in the sequencing data of a study of beta chain features in type 1 diabetes (dated by TCRdb to 2016 to 2019). Turning to the overall study: Patients and healthy donors did not differ in mean age, gender distribution, total cell number or subset yield. The study compared TCRB repertoires of sorted circulating CD4+ T cell subsets between recently diagnosed type 1 diabetes patients and matched healthy donors. Regulatory and stem cell-like memory subsets were isolated from only 8 patients and roughly 8 healthy donors, whereas naive and central memory subsets came from all 30 or so donors. A total of approximately 99,000,000 sorted cells were examined across all samples, and RNA yield correlated strongly with the number of cells per subset.

Summary of the overall study and its limitations: Only small numbers of individuals were included in the HLA sub-analyses, which left unresolved whether HLA type had any influence on TCRB rearrangement. PCR might favor shorter templates, but patient and control samples were amplified and corrected together, so any skew would affect both groups equally. Naive, central memory and regulatory TCRB repertoires appeared to be more similar among patients than among healthy donors. Because cDNA was sequenced instead of genomic DNA, activated cells with high expression could be over-represented, although the groups did not differ in activation or CD3 levels. Type 1 diabetes patients showed a moderate but significant shortening of TCRB CDR3 length in all four CD4+ subsets. Patients with type 1 diabetes made fewer insertions and deleted more nucleotides at VDJ recombination sites, implying thymic rearrangement abnormalities.

Each donor gave one peripheral blood draw, averaging roughly 120 mL, which was collected into heparinised tubes. Using a panel that included CD45RO, CCR7, CD25, CD127, CD95 and CD27, naive, central memory, regulatory and stem cell-like memory CD4+ T cells were sorted on a BD FACSAria II. A purity above 95% was achieved for all sorted populations. PBMCs were isolated immediately by Lymphoprep density gradient centrifugation and stained directly without culture. So that batch effects would be minimized, each experiment stained and sorted samples in pairs, pairing one healthy donor with one patient. The entire isolated RNA was reverse transcribed using the High Capacity cDNA Reverse Transcription Kit, and thus expressed TCRB transcripts were sequenced. Deep immunoSEQ sequencing was performed on naive, central memory and regulatory T cell samples, with an average of around 3.5 million total reads per sample. After sorted cells were lysed in RLT buffer, RNA was extracted with DNase-treated RNeasy Micro or Mini kits, with the choice depending on cell number. Each cell subset was processed separately to prevent cross-contamination, with patient and healthy donor samples processed together. TCRB sequences were amplified from cDNA with the immunoSEQ multiplex PCR, producing 87-bp fragments spanning the CDR3 region. The amplicons were sequenced using the Illumina HiSeq platform. The authors' pipeline ran thus. Synthetic template baselines were used to correct PCR bias computationally, reads within Hamming distance 2 were collapsed together, and singletons that could not be merged were discarded. Reads were aligned to IMGT to assign V, D and J genes, CDR3 length, and insertions or deletions at six rearrangement sites. Clonotype counts were normalized to sorted cell number within each subset before computing true diversity and Gini coefficients with the tcR R package. Repertoire sharing was quantified using the overlap coefficient calculated on TCRB nucleotide sequences. Out-of-frame TCRB sequences from naive cells were analyzed to stand in for the pre-selection repertoire. TCRdb's version of the immuneACCESS table is confined to in-frame rearrangements and falls short of the full clone set. An unresolved V gene accounts for under half of the shortfall where checked; the remainder is of unknown origin. For V, J and clone size, that table is used; D and trimming come from the DNA. The sample profile shows hundreds of thousands of clones; 15% of them were found once. Clones ranked in the top ten supply about 0.086% of the sample.

The CDR3 goes from the cysteine to the phenylalanine over 15 residues. Here the CDR3 DNA is all that survives: 45 bases in frame from base 1. Via the germline V gene, CDR1 is SNHLY and CDR2 FYNNEI. The junction carries 12 bases between V and J, which are trimmed by 6 bases and 0 bases respectively. The sample holds a few counts of this clone. The antigen it binds to is not known. Base-call qualities are not available, and no considerably larger clone is one nucleotide away. Recombination linked TRBV2 to TRBJ1-5; perhaps TRBD1 is the D gene, with 6 bases matching. Material: naive CD4+ T cells from blood. Per the publication, the cell subset or site label means: true naive CD4+ T cells. This clonotype originated in a man between 18 and 35 years old in good health. The CDR3 protein: CASRKGGPSNQPQHF. The DNA sequence follows: TGTGCCAGCAGGAAAGGGGGTCCTAGCAATCAGCCCCAGCATTTT.